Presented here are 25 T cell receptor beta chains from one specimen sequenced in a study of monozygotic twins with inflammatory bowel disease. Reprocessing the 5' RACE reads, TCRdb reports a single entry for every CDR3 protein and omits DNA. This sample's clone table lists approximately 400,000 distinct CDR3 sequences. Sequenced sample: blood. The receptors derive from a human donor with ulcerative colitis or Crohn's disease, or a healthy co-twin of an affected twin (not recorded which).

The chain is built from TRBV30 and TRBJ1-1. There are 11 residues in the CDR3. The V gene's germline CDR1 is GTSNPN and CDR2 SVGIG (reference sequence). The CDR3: CAWSDGFGAFF. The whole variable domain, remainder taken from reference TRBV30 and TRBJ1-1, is SQTIHQWPATLVQPVGSPLSLECTVEGTSNPNLYWYRQAAGRGLQLLFYSVGIGQISSEVPQNLSASRPQDRQFILSSKKLLLSDSGFYLCAWSDGFGAFFGQGTRLTVV.

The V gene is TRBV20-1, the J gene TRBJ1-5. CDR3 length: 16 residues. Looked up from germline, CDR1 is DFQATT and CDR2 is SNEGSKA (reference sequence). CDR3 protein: CSARVPRWNSNQPQHF.

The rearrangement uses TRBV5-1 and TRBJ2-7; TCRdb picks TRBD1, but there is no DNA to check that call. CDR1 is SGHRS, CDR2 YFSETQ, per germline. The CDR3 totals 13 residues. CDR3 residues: CASGQGTVYEQYF.

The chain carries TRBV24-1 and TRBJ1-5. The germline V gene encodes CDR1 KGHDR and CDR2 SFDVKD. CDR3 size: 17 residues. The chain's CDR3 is CATSGSYSGDNNQPQHF.

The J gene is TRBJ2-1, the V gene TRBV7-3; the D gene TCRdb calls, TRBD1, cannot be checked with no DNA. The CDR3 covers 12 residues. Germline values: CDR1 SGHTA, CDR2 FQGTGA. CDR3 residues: CASSSSGGRQFF. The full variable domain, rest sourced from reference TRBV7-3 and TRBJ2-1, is GAGVSQTPSNKVTEKGKYVELRCDPISGHTALYWYRQSLGQGPEFLIYFQGTGAADDSGLPNDRFFAVRPEGSVSTLKIQRTERGDSAVYLCASSSSGGRQFFGPGTRLTVL.

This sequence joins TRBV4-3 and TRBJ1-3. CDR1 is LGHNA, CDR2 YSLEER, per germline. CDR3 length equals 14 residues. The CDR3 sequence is CASSQGNAGNTIYF.

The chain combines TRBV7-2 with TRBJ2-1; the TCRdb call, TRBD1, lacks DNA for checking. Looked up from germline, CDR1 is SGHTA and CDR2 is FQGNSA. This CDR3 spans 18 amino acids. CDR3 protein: CASSLPASGGRGVYEQFF.

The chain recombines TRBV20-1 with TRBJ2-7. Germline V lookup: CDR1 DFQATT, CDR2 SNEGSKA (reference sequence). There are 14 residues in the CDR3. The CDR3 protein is CSPSRPDTAYEQYF.

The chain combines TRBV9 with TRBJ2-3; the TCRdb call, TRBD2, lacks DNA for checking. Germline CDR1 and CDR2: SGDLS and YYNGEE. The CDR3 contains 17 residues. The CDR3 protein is CASSVGGFGTSEGTQYF.

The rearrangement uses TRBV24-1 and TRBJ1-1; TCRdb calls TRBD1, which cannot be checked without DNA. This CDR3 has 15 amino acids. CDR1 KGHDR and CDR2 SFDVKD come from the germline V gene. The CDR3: CATSDAQGASTEAFF.

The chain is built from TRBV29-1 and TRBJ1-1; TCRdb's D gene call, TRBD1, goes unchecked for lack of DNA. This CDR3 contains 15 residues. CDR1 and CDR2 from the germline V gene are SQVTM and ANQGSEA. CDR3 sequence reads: CSVRGGLEMNTEAFF.

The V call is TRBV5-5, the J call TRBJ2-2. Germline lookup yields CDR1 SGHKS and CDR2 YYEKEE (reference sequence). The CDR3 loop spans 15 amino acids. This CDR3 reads CASSLWTVNTGELFF.

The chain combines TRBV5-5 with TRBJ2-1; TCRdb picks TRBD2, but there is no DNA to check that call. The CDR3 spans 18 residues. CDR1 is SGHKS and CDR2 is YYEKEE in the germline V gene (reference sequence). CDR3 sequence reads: CASSSLTSGGAGYNEQFF.

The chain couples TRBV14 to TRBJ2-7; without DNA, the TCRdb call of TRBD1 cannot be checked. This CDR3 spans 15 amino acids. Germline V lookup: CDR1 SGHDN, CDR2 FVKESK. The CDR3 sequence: CASSQPGQGNYEQYF. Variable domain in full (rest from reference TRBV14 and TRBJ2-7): EAGVTQFPSHSVIEKGQTVTLRCDPISGHDNLYWYRRVMGKEIKFLLHFVKESKQDESGMPNNRFLAERTGGTYSTLKVQPAELEDSGVYFCASSQPGQGNYEQYFGPGTRLTVT.

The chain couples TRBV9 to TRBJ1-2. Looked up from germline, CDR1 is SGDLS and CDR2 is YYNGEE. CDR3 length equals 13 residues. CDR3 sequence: CASSRGREGGYTF.

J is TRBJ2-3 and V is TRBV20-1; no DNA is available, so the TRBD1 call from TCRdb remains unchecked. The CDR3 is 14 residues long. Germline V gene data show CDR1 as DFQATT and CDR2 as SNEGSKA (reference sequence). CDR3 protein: CSASSGAPMDTQYF.

CDR3 region: CASSAQGALGETQYF. The chain combines TRBV7-3 with TRBJ2-5; TCRdb calls TRBD1, which cannot be checked without DNA. Germline CDR1 reads SGHTA; CDR2 reads FQGTGA. The CDR3 contains 15 residues.

The CDR3 reads CASRAQQGSTEAFF. The chain couples TRBV6-4 to TRBJ1-1; TCRdb picks TRBD1, but there is no DNA to check that call. CDR3 size: 14 residues. Germline CDR1 MRHNA, CDR2 SNTAGT.

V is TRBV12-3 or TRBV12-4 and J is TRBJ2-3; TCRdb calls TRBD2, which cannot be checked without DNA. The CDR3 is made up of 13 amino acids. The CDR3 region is CACRAGSSDTQYF.

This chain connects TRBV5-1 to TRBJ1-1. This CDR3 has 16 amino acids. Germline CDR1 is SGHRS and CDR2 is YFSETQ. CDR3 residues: CASSSNPGLRETEAFF.

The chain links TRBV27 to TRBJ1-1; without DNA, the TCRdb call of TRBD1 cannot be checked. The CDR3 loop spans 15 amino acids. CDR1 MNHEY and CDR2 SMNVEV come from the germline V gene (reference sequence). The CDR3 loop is CASTPDRSRRSQAFF.

The CDR3 region is CASSPGTGLKTQYF. The chain uses TRBV7-9 and TRBJ2-3; the TRBD1 assignment by TCRdb is unverifiable without DNA. The germline V gene has CDR1 SEHNR and CDR2 FQNEAQ (reference sequence). The CDR3 is 14 residues long.

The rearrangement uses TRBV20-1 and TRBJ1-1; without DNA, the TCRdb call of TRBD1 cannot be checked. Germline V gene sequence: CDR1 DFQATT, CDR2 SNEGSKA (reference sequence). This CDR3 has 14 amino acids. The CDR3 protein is CSALDRAVYTEAFF.

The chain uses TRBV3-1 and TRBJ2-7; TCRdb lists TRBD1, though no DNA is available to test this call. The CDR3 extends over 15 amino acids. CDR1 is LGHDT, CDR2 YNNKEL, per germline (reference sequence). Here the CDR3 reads CASSLFTGSRYEQYF.

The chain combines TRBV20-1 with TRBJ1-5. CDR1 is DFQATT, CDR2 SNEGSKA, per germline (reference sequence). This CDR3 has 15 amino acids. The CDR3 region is CSARDRVAGQQPQHF.